This TCR beta chain was retrieved from a study of CD8 T cell repertoires and HIV-1 epitope variants. Study information: Control wells had CMV/EBV/flu peptides, negative Ebola AY9, or no peptide. 1M T cells were kept uncultured as a baseline.

TCR beta CDR3 was sequenced at survey depth on immunoSEQ. Data came from immunoSEQ multiplex PCR; TCRdb stores just in-frame clones and leaves some out. The data hold 5,400 or so clones, with around 67% observed a single time. Study-level findings and limits: Eight or nine antigen-specific TCR beta clonotypes were found; roughly 6 seemed cross-reactive to variants.

For this clone: Its target is unknown.

This sequence originates from a male donor with HIV. Sequenced: cultured CD8+ T cells derived from PBMCs.

Written as DNA, the CDR3 is TGTGCCAGCGGGGGACAGTTTTCAGATACGCAGTATTTT. Its translation is CASGGQFSDTQYF. This chain uses TRBV6-1 with TRBJ2-3, with 7 bases identical to TRBD1. Germline V gives CDR1 MNHNS, CDR2 SASEGT. This CDR3 is built from 13 residues. V shed 8 bases, J shed 4 bases, and the junction held 6 bases outside the gene matches.